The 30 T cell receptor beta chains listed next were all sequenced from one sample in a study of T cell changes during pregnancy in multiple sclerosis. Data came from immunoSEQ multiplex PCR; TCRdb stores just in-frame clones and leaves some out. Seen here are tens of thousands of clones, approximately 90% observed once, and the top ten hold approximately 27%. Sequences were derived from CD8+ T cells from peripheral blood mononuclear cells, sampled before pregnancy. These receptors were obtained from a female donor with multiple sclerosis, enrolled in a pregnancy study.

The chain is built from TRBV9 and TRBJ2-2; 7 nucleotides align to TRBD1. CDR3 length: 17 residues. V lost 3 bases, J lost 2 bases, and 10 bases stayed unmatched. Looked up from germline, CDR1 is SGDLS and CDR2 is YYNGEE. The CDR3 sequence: CASSASGTAVNTGELFF. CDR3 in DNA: TGTGCCAGCAGCGCCTCCGGGACAGCTGTAAACACCGGGGAGCTGTTTTTT.

This CDR3 is CASSLMGAGNTIYF. CDR3 nucleotides: TGTGCCAGCAGCTTGATGGGCGCTGGAAACACCATATATTTT. V usage is TRBV7-2 and J usage is TRBJ1-3; D unclear. The CDR3 has 14 residues. V gave up 3 bases and J gave up 2 bases, with 8 bases separating them. Germline CDR1 SGHTA, CDR2 FQGNSA.

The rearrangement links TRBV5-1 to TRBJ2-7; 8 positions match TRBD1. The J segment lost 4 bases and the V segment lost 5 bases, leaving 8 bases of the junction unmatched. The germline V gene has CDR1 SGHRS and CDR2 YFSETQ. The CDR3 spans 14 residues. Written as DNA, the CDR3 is TGCGCCAGCAGTCCCGGACAGGGTAGATACGAGCAGTACTTC. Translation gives CASSPGQGRYEQYF.

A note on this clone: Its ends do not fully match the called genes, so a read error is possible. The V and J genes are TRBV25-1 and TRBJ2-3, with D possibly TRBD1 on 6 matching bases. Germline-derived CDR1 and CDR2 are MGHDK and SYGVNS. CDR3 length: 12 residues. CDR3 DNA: TGTGCCAGCAGTGATTGGACAGTTACGCAGTATTTT. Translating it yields CASSDWTVTQYF.

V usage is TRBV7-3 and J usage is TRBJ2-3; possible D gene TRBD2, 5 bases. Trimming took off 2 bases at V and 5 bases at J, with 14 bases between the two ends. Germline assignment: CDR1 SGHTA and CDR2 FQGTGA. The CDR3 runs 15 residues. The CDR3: CASSLSGSAGDTQYF. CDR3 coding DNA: TGTGCCAGCAGCTTATCAGGTTCGGCGGGAGATACGCAGTATTTT.

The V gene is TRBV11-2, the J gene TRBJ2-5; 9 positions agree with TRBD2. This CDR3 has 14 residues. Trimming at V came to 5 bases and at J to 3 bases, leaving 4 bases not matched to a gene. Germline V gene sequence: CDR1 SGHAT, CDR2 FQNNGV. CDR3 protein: CASSQGLAKETQYF. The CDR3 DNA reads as TGTGCCAGCAGCCAGGGACTAGCCAAAGAGACCCAGTACTTC.

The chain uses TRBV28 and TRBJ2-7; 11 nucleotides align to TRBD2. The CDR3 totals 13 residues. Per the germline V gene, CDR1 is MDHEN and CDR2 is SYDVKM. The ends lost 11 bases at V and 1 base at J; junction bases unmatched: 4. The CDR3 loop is CAWGLADSYEQYF. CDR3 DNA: TGTGCCTGGGGACTAGCGGATTCCTACGAGCAGTACTTC.

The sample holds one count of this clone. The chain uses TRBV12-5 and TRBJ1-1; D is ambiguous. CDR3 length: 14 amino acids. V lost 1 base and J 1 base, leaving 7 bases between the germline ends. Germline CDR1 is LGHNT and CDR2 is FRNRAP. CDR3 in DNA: TGTGCTAGTGGTTTGGGCGGATGGAACACTGAAGCTTTCTTT. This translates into CASGLGGWNTEAFF.

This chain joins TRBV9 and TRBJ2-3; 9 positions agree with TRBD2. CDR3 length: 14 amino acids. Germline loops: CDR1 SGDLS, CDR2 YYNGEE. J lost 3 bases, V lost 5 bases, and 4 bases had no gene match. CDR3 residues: CASSLAGRTDTQYF. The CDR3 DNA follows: TGTGCCAGCAGTCTAGCGGGGCGGACAGATACGCAGTATTTT.

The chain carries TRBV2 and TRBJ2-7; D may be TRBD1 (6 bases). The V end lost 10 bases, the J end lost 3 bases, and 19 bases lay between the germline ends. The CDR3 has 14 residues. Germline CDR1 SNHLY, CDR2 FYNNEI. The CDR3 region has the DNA TGTGCCAACACCGGGACACTTACAAACTACGAGCAGTACTTC. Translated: CANTGTLTNYEQYF.

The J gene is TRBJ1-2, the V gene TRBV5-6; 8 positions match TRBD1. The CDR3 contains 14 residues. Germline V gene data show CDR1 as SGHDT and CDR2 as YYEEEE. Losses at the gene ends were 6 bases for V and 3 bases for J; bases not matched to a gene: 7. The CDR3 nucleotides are TGTGCCAGCACCGGTGACAGGGGAGACTATGGCTACACCTTC. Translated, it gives CASTGDRGDYGYTF.

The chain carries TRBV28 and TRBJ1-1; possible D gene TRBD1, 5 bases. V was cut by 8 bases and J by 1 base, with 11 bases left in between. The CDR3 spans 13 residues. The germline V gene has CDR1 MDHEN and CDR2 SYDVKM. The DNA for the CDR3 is TGTGCCAGCTCGGGGGGTTCGAACACTGAAGCTTTCTTT. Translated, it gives CASSGGSNTEAFF. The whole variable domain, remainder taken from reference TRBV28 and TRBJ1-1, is DVKVTQSSRYLVKRTGEKVFLECVQDMDHENMFWYRQDPGLGLRLIYFSYDVKMKEKGDIPEGYSVSREKKERFSLILESASTNQTSMYLCASSGGSNTEAFFGQGTRLTVV.

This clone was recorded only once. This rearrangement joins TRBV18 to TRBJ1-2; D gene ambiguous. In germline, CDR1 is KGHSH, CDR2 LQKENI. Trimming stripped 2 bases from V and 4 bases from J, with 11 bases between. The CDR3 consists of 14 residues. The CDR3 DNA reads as TGTGCCAGCTCACCATCCACGTCGGGCTATGGCTACACCTTC. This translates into CASSPSTSGYGYTF.

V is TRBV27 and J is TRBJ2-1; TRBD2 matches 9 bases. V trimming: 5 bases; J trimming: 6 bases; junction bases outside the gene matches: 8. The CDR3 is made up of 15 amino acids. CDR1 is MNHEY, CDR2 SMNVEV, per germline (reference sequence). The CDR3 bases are TGTGCCAGCAGTCTAGCGGGGAGAGGGTTCAATGAGCAGTTCTTC. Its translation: CASSLAGRGFNEQFF.

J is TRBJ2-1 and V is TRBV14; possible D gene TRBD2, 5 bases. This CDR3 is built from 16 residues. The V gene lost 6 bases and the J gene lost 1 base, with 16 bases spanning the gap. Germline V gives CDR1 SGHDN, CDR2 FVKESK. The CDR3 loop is CASRIGRQNSYNEQFF. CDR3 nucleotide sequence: TGTGCCAGCAGGATAGGGAGACAAAATTCCTACAATGAGCAGTTCTTC.

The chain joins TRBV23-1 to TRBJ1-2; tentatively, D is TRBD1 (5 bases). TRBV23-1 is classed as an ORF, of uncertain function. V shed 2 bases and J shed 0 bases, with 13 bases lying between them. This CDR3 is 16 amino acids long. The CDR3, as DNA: TGCGCCAGCAGTCAACCGTGGGACTGTCCTAACTATGGCTACACCTTC. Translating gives CASSQPWDCPNYGYTF.

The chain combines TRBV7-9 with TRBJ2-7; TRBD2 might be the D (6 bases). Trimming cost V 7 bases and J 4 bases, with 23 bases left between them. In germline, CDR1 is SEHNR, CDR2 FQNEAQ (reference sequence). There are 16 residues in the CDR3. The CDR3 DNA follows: TGTGCCAGCACCCCAACCCTAGCGAACGGCAGTTACGAGCAGTACTTC. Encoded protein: CASTPTLANGSYEQYF.

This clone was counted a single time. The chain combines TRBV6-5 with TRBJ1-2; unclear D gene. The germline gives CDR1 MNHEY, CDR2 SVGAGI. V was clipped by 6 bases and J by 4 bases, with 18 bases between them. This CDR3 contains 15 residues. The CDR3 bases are TGTGCCAGCAGGCCTGACATCAGTTTTTCCTATGGCTACACCTTC. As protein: CASRPDISFSYGYTF.

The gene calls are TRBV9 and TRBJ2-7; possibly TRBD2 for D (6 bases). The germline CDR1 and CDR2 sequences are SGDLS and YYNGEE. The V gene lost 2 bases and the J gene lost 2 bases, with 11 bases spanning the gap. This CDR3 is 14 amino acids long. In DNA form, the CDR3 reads TGTGCCAGCAGCGTTCATCCGGGGGCCTACGAGCAGTACTTC. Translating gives CASSVHPGAYEQYF.

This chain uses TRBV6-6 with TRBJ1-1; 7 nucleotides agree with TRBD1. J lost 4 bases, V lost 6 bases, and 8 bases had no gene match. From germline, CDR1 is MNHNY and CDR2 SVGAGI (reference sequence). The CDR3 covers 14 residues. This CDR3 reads CASRRQGGGTEAFF. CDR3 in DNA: TGTGCCAGCAGGAGACAGGGAGGCGGCACTGAAGCTTTCTTT.

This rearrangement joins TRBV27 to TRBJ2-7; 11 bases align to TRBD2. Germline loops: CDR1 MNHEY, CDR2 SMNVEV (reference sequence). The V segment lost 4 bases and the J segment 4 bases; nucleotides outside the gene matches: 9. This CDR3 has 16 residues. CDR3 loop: CASSSYSGRAWYEQYF. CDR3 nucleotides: TGTGCCAGCAGTTCGTATAGCGGGAGGGCTTGGTACGAGCAGTACTTC.

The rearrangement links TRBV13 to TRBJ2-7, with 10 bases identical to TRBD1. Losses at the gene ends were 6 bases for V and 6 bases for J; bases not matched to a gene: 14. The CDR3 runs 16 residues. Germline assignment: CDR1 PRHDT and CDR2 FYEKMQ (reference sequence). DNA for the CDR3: TGTGCCAGCAGTTCCGACCGGGACAGGGGAGGGCTCGAGCAGTACTTC. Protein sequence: CASSSDRDRGGLEQYF.

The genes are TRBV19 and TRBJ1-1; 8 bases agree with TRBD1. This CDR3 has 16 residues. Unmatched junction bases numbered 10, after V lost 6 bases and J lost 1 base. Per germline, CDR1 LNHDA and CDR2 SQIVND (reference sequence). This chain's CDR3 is CASRPEQGAWNTEAFF. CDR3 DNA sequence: TGTGCCAGTAGACCCGAGCAGGGGGCCTGGAACACTGAAGCTTTCTTT.

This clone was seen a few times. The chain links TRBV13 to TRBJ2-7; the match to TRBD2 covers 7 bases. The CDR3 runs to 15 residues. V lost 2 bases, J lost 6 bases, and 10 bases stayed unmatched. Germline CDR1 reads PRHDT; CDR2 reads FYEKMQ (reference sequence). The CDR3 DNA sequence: TGTGCCAGCAGCTTACGGCAGACTAGGGAGGGCGAGCAGTACTTC. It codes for CASSLRQTREGEQYF.

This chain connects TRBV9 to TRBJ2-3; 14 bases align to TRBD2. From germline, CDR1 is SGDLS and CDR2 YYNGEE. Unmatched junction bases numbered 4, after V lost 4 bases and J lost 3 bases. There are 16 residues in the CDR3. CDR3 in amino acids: CASSIRLAGGTDTQYF. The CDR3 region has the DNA TGTGCCAGCAGCATCCGACTAGCGGGAGGGACAGATACGCAGTATTTT.

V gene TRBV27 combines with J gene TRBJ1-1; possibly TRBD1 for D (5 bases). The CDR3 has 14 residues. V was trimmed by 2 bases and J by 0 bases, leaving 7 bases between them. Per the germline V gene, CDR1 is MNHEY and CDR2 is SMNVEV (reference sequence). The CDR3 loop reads CASSLGGVNTEAFF. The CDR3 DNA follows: TGTGCCAGCAGTTTAGGGGGGGTGAACACTGAAGCTTTCTTT.

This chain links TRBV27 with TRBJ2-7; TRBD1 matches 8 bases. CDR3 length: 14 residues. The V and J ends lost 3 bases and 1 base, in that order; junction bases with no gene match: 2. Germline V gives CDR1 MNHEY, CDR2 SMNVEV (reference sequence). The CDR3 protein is CASSFGTGSYEQYF. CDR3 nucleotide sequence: TGTGCCAGCAGTTTTGGGACAGGATCCTACGAGCAGTACTTC.

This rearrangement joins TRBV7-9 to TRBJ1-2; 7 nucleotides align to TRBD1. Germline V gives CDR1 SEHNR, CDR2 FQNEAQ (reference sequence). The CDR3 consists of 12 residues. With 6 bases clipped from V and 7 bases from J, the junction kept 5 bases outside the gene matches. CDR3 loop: CASSRQGGGYTF. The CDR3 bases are TGTGCCAGCAGTCGACAGGGTGGTGGCTACACCTTC.

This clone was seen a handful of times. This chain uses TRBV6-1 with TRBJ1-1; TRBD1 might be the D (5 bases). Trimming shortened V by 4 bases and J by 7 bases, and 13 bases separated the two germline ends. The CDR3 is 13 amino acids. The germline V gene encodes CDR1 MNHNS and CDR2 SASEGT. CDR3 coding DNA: TGTGCCAGCAGTGGGGGCACGGGGGATGAAGCTTTCTTT. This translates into CASSGGTGDEAFF.

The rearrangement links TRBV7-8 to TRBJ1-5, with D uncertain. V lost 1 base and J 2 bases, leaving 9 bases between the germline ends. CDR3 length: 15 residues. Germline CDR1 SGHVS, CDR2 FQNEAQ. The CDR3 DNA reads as TGTGCCAGCAGCTTAGAGAGGTGGGGCAATCAGCCCCAGCATTTT. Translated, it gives CASSLERWGNQPQHF.